The present entry profiles one T cell receptor (beta chain) with its context. What it binds is unknown. Losses at the gene ends were 7 bases for V and 7 bases for J; bases not matched to a gene: 22. This CDR3 spans 17 amino acids. Germline loops: CDR1 DFQATT, CDR2 SNEGSKA (reference sequence). Together with a sample-barcoded 5' primer, a J-beta primer mix was included in a second PCR lasting roughly 6 to 12 cycles. Carrying 12 random nucleotides, a template-switch adaptor labeled each individual cDNA molecule. TCRdb itself ran the 5' RACE reads through MiXCR, one entry per CDR3 protein. Of 550,000 to 650,000 distinct CDR3 sequences listed, approximately 26% are singletons. The data are from a study of blood T cells in healthy people across ages. Notes on the study in general: The unsorted PBMCs prevented any conclusive comparison of naive versus antigen-experienced cells.

The data also belong to a second study, concerning T cells of mothers and their children. That paper adds: Every mother supplied over 9.5 million TCR beta CDR3 reads and every child around 3 million. No clones detected were persistent microchimeric T cell clones.

The sequence was collected from a boy younger than 10 in good health. The chain couples TRBV20-1 to TRBJ2-1, with 7 bases aligning to TRBD2. Sequenced input: blood. CDR3 in amino acids: CSVRRVLVLGGGNEQFF. As DNA, the CDR3 is TGCAGTGTTAGGAGGGTATTGGTGCTGGGGGGGGGAAATGAGCAGTTCTTC.